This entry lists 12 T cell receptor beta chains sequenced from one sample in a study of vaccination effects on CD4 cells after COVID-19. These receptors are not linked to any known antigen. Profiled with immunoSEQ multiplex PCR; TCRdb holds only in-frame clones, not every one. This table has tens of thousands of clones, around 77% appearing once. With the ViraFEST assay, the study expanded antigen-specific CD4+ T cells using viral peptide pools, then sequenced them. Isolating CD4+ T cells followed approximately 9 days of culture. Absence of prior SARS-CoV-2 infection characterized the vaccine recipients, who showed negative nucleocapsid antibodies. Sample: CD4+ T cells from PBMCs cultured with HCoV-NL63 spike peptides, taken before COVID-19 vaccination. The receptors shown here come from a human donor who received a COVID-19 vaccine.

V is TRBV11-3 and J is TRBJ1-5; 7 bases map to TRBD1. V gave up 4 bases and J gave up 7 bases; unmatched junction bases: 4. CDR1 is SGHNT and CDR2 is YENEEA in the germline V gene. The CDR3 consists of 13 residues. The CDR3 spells CASSSTGNQPQHF. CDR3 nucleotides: TGTGCCAGCAGCTCGACAGGGAACCAGCCCCAGCATTTT.

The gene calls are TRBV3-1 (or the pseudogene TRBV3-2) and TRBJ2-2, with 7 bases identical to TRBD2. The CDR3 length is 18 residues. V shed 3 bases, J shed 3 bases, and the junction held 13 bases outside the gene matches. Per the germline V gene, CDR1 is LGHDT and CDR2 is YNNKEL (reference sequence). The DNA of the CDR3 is TGTGCCAGCAGCCATTTCGGGGTCCGGGCGGGGGACACCGGGGAGCTGTTTTTT. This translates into CASSHFGVRAGDTGELFF.

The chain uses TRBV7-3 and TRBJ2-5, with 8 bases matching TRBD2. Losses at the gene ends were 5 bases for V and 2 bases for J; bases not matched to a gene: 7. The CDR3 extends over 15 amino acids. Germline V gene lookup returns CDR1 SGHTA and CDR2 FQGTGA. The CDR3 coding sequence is TGTGCCAGCAGCCCGACAAGCGGGAGTCAAGAGACCCAGTACTTC. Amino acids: CASSPTSGSQETQYF.

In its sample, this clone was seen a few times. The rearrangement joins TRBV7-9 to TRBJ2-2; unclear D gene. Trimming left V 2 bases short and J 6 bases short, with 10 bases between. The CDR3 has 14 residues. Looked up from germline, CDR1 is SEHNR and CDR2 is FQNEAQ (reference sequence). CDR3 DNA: TGTGCCAGCAGCTTAATGAGGAGTTCCGGGGAGCTGTTTTTT. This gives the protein CASSLMRSSGELFF.

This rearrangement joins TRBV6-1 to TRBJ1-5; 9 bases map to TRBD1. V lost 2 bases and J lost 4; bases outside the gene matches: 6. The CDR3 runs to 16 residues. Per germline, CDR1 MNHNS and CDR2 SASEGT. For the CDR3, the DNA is TGTGCCAGCAGTGAACCGGGACAGGGAGTGAATCAGCCCCAGCATTTT. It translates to CASSEPGQGVNQPQHF.

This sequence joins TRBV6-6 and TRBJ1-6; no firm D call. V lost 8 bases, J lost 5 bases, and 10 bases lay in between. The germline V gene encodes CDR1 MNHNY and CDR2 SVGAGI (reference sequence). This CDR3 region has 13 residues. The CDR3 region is CASSQRNNSPLHF. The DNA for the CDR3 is TGTGCCAGCTCACAACGAAATAATTCACCCCTCCACTTT.

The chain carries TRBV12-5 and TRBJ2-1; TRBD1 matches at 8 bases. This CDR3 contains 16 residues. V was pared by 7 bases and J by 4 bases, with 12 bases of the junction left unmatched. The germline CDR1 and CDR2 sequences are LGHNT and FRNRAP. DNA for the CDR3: TGTGCTAGTGCCATCCTCCGGGACAGGTGGTACAATGAGCAGTTCTTC. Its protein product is CASAILRDRWYNEQFF.

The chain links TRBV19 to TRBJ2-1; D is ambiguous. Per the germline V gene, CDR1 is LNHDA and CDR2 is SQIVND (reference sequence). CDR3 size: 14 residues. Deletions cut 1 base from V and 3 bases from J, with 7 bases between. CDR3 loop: CASSIVGSYNEQFF. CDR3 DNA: TGTGCCAGTAGTATAGTGGGCAGCTACAATGAGCAGTTCTTC.

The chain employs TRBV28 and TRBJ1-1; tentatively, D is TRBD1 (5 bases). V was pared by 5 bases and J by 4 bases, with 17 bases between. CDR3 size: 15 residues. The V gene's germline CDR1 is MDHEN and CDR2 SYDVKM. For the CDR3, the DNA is TGTGCCAGCAGTCTAGGATGGTGGGGGGGCACTGAAGCTTTCTTT. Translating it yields CASSLGWWGGTEAFF.

DNA for the CDR3: TGTGCCAGTAGTAGTGGGCGGGGGGCCCAAGAGACCCAGTACTTC. It is translated as CASSSGRGAQETQYF. The chain carries TRBV19 and TRBJ2-5; TRBD2 matches 8 bases. Looked up from germline, CDR1 is LNHDA and CDR2 is SQIVND (reference sequence). V dropped 4 bases and J dropped 1; count of bases not matched to a gene: 5. The CDR3 totals 15 residues.

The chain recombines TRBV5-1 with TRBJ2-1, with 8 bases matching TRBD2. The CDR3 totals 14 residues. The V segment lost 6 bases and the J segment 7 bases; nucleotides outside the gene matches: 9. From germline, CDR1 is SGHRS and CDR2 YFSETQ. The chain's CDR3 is CASTVAGSWNEQFF. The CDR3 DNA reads TGCGCCAGCACGGTAGCGGGGAGCTGGAATGAGCAGTTCTTC. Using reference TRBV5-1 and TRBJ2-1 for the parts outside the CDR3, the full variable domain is KAGVTQTPRYLIKTRGQQVTLSCSPISGHRSVSWYQQTPGQGLQFLFEYFSETQRNKGNFPGRFSGRQFSNSRSEMNVSTLELGDSALYLCASTVAGSWNEQFFGPGTRLTVL.

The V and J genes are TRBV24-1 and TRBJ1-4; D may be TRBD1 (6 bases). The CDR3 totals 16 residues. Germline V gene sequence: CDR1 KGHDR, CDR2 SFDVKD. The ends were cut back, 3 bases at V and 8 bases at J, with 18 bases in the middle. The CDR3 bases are TGTGCCACCAGTGATAGGGGGAACACCGCGGGAGAAAAACTGTTTTTT. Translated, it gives CATSDRGNTAGEKLFF.